These T cell receptor beta chains were read from a single sample in a study of blood T cell repertoires in COVID-19. Clones were read by immunoSEQ multiplex PCR, and TCRdb kept only the in-frame ones, dropping some. The sample consists of about 280,000 clones, approximately 85% of them appearing once. The sequenced material came from peripheral blood. These receptors came from a man aged 18 to 30 with active or convalescent COVID-19. CDR3s include the opening cysteine and the closing phenylalanine or tryptophan. D genes are given only for firm matches. Rows give clone size only sometimes, using once, few, many, or a class for an expanded clone.

j_call d_call v_call clone_size cdr3_nt cdr3_aa
TRBJ1-3 - TRBV27 - TGTGCCAGCAGTCTCGACGGGAACTCTGGAAACACCATATATTTT CASSLDGNSGNTIYF
TRBJ1-2 TRBD1 TRBV6-5 few TGTGCCAGCAGAGACAGGGGAAGGCTCTATGGCTACACCTTC CASRDRGRLYGYTF
TRBJ1-3 - TRBV6-6 - TGTGCCAGCAGCAACACTCGACTCAGCTCTGGAAACACCATATATTTT CASSNTRLSSGNTIYF
TRBJ2-5 - TRBV27 - TGTGCCAGCAGTCCCACCCCAAGGGGGGCCAGGGGGCAAGAGACCCAGTACTTC CASSPTPRGARGQETQYF
TRBJ2-7 TRBD1 TRBV9 few TGTGCCAGCAGCGTAGGAGACAGGGGATACGAGCAGTACTTC CASSVGDRGYEQYF
TRBJ2-1 TRBD2 TRBV4-3 - TGCGCCAGCAGACCCGGACTAGCGGGGAGCTCCTACAATGAGCAGTTCTTC CASRPGLAGSSYNEQFF
TRBJ1-3 TRBD1 TRBV19 - TGTGCCAGTAGTGTTTCCAGCCTCGGGACAGCAGGAAACACCATATATTTT CASSVSSLGTAGNTIYF
TRBJ2-3 - TRBV14 - TGTGCCAGCAGCTCCTCACAGGGTGGTCCGGGGTATTTT CASSSSQGGPGYF
TRBJ1-5 - TRBV6-5 few TGTGCCAGCAGGCCGGGTCACAATCAGCCCCAGCATTTT CASRPGHNQPQHF
TRBJ1-1 - TRBV12-5 few TGTGCTAGTGGTTTGGGCGGCGTCACTGAAGCTTTCTTT CASGLGGVTEAFF
TRBJ2-1 TRBD2 TRBV6-5 once TGTGCCAGCAGTTATAGCGGGGCCCCCTACAATGAGCAGTTCTTC CASSYSGAPYNEQFF
TRBJ1-2 TRBD1 TRBV5-1 - TGCGCCAGCAGGGCTGGGACAGGGGAAATCATAAACTATGGCTACACCTTC CASRAGTGEIINYGYTF
TRBJ2-1 - TRBV9 - TGTGCCAGCAGCCCCGGATCCGGGAATGAGCAGTTCTTC CASSPGSGNEQFF
TRBJ2-3 TRBD1 TRBV7-3 - TGTGCCAGCAGCTTAATGGGGACAGCTTATACGCAGTATTTT CASSLMGTAYTQYF
TRBJ1-4 TRBD1 TRBV6-1 once TGTGCCAGCCAGTCAACCGGGACAGTTAATGAAAAACTGTTTTTT CASQSTGTVNEKLFF
TRBJ2-5 TRBD1 TRBV7-9 - TGTGCCAGCAGCTCCCGGACAGGGTCAGCGGGGACCCAGTACTTC CASSSRTGSAGTQYF
TRBJ1-1 TRBD1 TRBV10-3 few TGTGCCACGGTTGACAGGGTGAACACTGAAGCTTTCTTT CATVDRVNTEAFF
TRBJ2-2 TRBD2 TRBV4-1 once TGCGCCAGCAGACCTATCGGGACTAGCGGGGGGGCGGCCACCGGGGAGCTGTTTTTT CASRPIGTSGGAATGELFF
TRBJ1-5 - TRBV18 - TGTGCCAGCTCACCGCCAGGTGTAGGTCAGCCCCAGCATTTT CASSPPGVGQPQHF
TRBJ1-2 TRBD1 TRBV3-1/TRBV3-2 - TGTGCCAGCAGCCAACGGGACAGGGGGCATGGCTACACCTTC CASSQRDRGHGYTF
TRBJ2-2 TRBD1 TRBV6-5 - TGTGCCAGCAGTTACTCAGGGACAGTGACCGGGGAGCTGTTTTTT CASSYSGTVTGELFF
TRBJ1-2 - TRBV9 - TGTGCCAGCAGCGTAGGCCTTGTAGCTAACTATGGCTACACCTTC CASSVGLVANYGYTF
TRBJ1-1 - TRBV27 - TGTGCCAGCACCCTCTGGGAGGAATGCATGAACACTGAAGCTTTCTTT CASTLWEECMNTEAFF
TRBJ1-1 - TRBV20-1 - TGCAGTGCTAGTCCCGGGGGTTCCACTGAAGCTTTCTTT CSASPGGSTEAFF
TRBJ2-7 - TRBV4-1 - TGCGCCAGCAGCCAAGATCAAAGACAGGGACTCTACGAGCAGTACTTC CASSQDQRQGLYEQYF
TRBJ2-7 - TRBV11-3 - TGTGCCAGCAGCCACCGGGACACCCCCTACGAGCAGTACTTC CASSHRDTPYEQYF
TRBJ1-2 - TRBV5-1 - TGCGCCAGCAGCTCTACCATGACAGACTATGGCTACACCTTC CASSSTMTDYGYTF
TRBJ2-7 TRBD1 TRBV7-8 - TGTGCCAGCAGCTCGGACCTGGACAGGGGAGACTACGAGCAGTACTTC CASSSDLDRGDYEQYF
TRBJ1-1 TRBD1 TRBV18 - TGTGCCAGCTCCCGAGGGGGCCCTGAAGCTTTCTTT CASSRGGPEAFF
TRBJ2-3 - TRBV15 - TGTGCCACCAGCAGGCGCCCACAGGATTCTAGCACAGATACGCAGTATTTT CATSRRPQDSSTDTQYF
TRBJ2-1 - TRBV5-1 - TGCGCCAGCAGCCTTAGGACAGCTTACAATGAGCAGTTCTTC CASSLRTAYNEQFF
TRBJ1-5 TRBD1 TRBV5-6 - TGTGCCAGCAGCTTGGCGCCAGGGGGCCTCCATCAGCCCCAGCATTTT CASSLAPGGLHQPQHF
TRBJ2-1 TRBD2 TRBV10-3 - TGTGCCATCAGGACTAGCGGGGGGCCGGGTGAGCAGTTCTTC CAIRTSGGPGEQFF
TRBJ2-1 TRBD2 TRBV9 - TGTGCCAGCAGCGTAGTAGGAGCGGGGTCCAATGAGCAGTTCTTC CASSVVGAGSNEQFF
TRBJ1-2 - TRBV4-1 - TGCGCCAGCAGCCAATCATATGGCTACACCTTC CASSQSYGYTF
TRBJ2-1 - TRBV12-3/TRBV12-4 - TGTGCCAGCCGGGGCAATGAGCAGTTCTTC CASRGNEQFF
TRBJ2-7 TRBD2 TRBV7-2 few TGTGCCAGCAGCTTACCCCTAGCGGGGGTTAACGAGCAGTACTTC CASSLPLAGVNEQYF
TRBJ2-7 - TRBV3-1/TRBV3-2 many TGTGCCAGCAGCCAAGATCCAGGATCCTACGAGCAGTACTTC CASSQDPGSYEQYF
TRBJ2-7 - TRBV3-1/TRBV3-2 - TGTGCCAGCAGCCAAACAGGGCGCGAGCAGTACTTC CASSQTGREQYF
TRBJ2-7 TRBD1 TRBV11-3 - TGTGCCAGCAGCCGCCGGACAGGGGGTACCGAGCAGTACTTC CASSRRTGGTEQYF
TRBJ2-7 TRBD1 TRBV6-2/TRBV6-3 - TGTGCCAGCAGCCGACAGGGGTACGAGCAGTACTTC CASSRQGYEQYF
TRBJ2-7 TRBD2 TRBV27 - TGTGCCAGCACCCCCCGGGGGGGGCAGGGTCCCTACGAGCAGTACTTC CASTPRGGQGPYEQYF
TRBJ1-5 TRBD1 TRBV3-1/TRBV3-2 - TGTGCCAGCAGCCTGGGACAGTCGTCCCAGCATTTT CASSLGQSSQHF
TRBJ1-1 - TRBV10-3 - TGTGCCATCAGTAATGCCGGGAGGATGGGGACTGAAGCTTTCTTT CAISNAGRMGTEAFF
TRBJ1-1 TRBD1 TRBV27 - TGTGCCAGCAGTTTATCGGGGACAGGGTTCGGAGCTTTCTTT CASSLSGTGFGAFF
TRBJ2-2 - TRBV4-3 once TGCGCCAGCAGCCAAGATCACAGCTCCCTTTCCCGGCCGGGGGAGCTGTTTTTT CASSQDHSSLSRPGELFF
TRBJ1-2 TRBD1 TRBV5-6 - TGTGCCAGCAGCTTGGCCTTCGACAGGGGTAACTATGGCTACACCTTC CASSLAFDRGNYGYTF
TRBJ1-1 - TRBV2 - TGTGCCAGCAATTCCTTCGGGGGCACTGAAGCTTTCTTT CASNSFGGTEAFF
TRBJ2-4 TRBD2 TRBV2 - TGTGCCAGCAGTAGAGCGGGGGGGCCTGACATTCAGTACTTC CASSRAGGPDIQYF
TRBJ2-7 - TRBV19 - TGTGCCAGTAGTATAGTCGTTACGGGCGAGCAGTACTTC CASSIVVTGEQYF